Listed below are T cell receptor beta chains from one sample, sequenced in a study of cytomegalovirus exposure and HLA in healthy donors. Measured with immunoSEQ multiplex PCR; TCRdb has only the in-frame clones, and not every one. The data contain 30,000 to 40,000 clones, roughly four fifths of them singletons. The source material was PBMCs. All receptors derive from a woman aged 25 to 39 in good health and CMV-seropositive. The CDR3 runs from the conserved cysteine through the conserved F or W. Fields, in order: D gene, V gene, clone size, J gene, CDR3 DNA, CDR3 protein. D genes are given only for firm matches. Expanded clones get a size class; other rows say once, few or many, or leave the size out.

>TRBD2|TRBV6-5|NA|TRBJ2-3
TGTGCCAGCAGTTTCTATGCTAGCGGAAGCACAGATACGCAGTATTTT
CASSFYASGSTDTQYF
>TRBD2|TRBV11-3|NA|TRBJ2-7
TGTGCCAGCAGCTTAGATGGGAGGGCCGAGCAGTACTTC
CASSLDGRAEQYF
>NA|TRBV27|NA|TRBJ2-1
TGTGCCAGCAGTCAGGAACCCTACAATGAGCAGTTCTTC
CASSQEPYNEQFF
>NA|TRBV11-2|NA|TRBJ1-1
TGTGCCAGCAGCTTAATATATAGTGAAGCTTTCTTT
CASSLIYSEAFF
>TRBD1|TRBV15|NA|TRBJ1-1
TGTGCCACCAGCAGAGTCCGGGACAGCCAAAACACTGAAGCTTTCTTT
CATSRVRDSQNTEAFF
>TRBD1|TRBV19|NA|TRBJ2-7
TGTGCCAGTGGACAGGGCGCCTACGAGCAGTACTTC
CASGQGAYEQYF
>NA|TRBV19|NA|TRBJ1-6
TGTGCCAGTAGGACAGGAAACAATTCACCCCTCCACTTT
CASRTGNNSPLHF
>NA|TRBV5-1|NA|TRBJ1-5
TGCGCCAGCAGCTTGACGGGTTTGGGCAATCAGCCCCAGCATTTT
CASSLTGLGNQPQHF
>TRBD2|TRBV6-6|NA|TRBJ2-3
TGTGCCAGCAGCACGACTAGCGAGGGAGCAGATACGCAGTATTTT
CASSTTSEGADTQYF
>NA|TRBV18|NA|TRBJ1-3
TGTGCCAGCTCACCGGGTCTCGGGTTTGAGACCATATATTTT
CASSPGLGFETIYF
>TRBD2|TRBV30|NA|TRBJ2-2
TGTGCCGGGTCAGTAGCGGGAGGGCCCACCGGGGAGCTGTTTTTT
CAGSVAGGPTGELFF
>TRBD2|TRBV7-9|NA|TRBJ2-1
TGTGCCAGCAGCCTTCCTCCGGGACTAGCGAACAATGAGCAGTTCTTC
CASSLPPGLANNEQFF
>NA|TRBV19|NA|TRBJ1-6
TGTGCCAGTACTTTCCGAGCGGGGTCAGGCCTTAATTCACCCCTCCACTTT
CASTFRAGSGLNSPLHF
>NA|TRBV19|NA|TRBJ1-2
TGTGCCAGTAGTATTCGGCAGGGTAACTATGGCTACACCTTC
CASSIRQGNYGYTF
>TRBD1|TRBV5-1|NA|TRBJ2-1
TGCGCCAGCAGGTTGCAGACAGGGGATGAGCAGTTCTTC
CASRLQTGDEQFF
>TRBD2|TRBV7-9|NA|TRBJ2-3
TGTGCCAGCAGCTTACTTGGGACTAGGCCAGATACGCAGTATTTT
CASSLLGTRPDTQYF
>NA|TRBV19|NA|TRBJ2-5
TGTGCCAGTATCGGGAGAACGCAAGAGACCCAGTACTTC
CASIGRTQETQYF
>NA|TRBV5-4|NA|TRBJ2-5
TGTGCCAGCAGCCCCACCAGGGTGCTGGAGACCCAGTACTTC
CASSPTRVLETQYF
>NA|TRBV5-6|few|TRBJ2-3
TGTGCCAGCAGCTTGGTCGTCACAGATACGCAGTATTTT
CASSLVVTDTQYF
>NA|TRBV19|NA|TRBJ2-5
TGTGCCAGTAGTATTAAGAGAGGGAGCGACAGGCAAGAGACCCAGTACTTC
CASSIKRGSDRQETQYF
>NA|TRBV7-7|once|TRBJ2-3
TGTGCTAGCAGCCTGAGCTTGGGCACAGATACGCAGTATTTT
CASSLSLGTDTQYF
>NA|TRBV21-1|NA|TRBJ2-4
TGTGCCGATCAGGGGCAGGGAATAGCCAAAAACATTCAGTACTTC
CADQGQGIAKNIQYF
>TRBD1|TRBV6-5|NA|TRBJ1-6
TGTGCCAGCAGTTACACCAGGGACAGGAATAATTCACCCCTCCACTTT
CASSYTRDRNNSPLHF
>NA|TRBV6-1|NA|TRBJ2-6
TGTGCCAGCATATCTACTGGGGCCAACGTCCTGACTTTC
CASISTGANVLTF
>NA|TRBV2|NA|TRBJ1-2
TGTGCCAGCAGACCATTGAGGACTGCATCTAACCATGGCTACACCTTC
CASRPLRTASNHGYTF
>TRBD2|TRBV5-1|NA|TRBJ2-3
TGCGCCAGCAGCTTACTTCGACGGGCGACTAGCGGGAGACCCAGGATAGGCACAGATACGCAGTATTTT
CASSLLRRATSGRPRIGTDTQYF
>NA|TRBV9|medium-sized|TRBJ1-4
TGTGCCAGCAGCGTAGGGGACACCCCCCTAGAGAGGGTGGATGAAAAACTGTTTTTT
CASSVGDTPLERVDEKLFF
>NA|TRBV5-1|NA|TRBJ2-7
TGCGCCAGCAGCTCCTTCGTGAGGGAGGCAGAGATATCCGAGCAGTACTTC
CASSSFVREAEISEQYF
>NA|TRBV9|once|TRBJ2-5
TGTGCCAGCAGCGTAGGGGCCACCGATTTTACCCAGTACTTC
CASSVGATDFTQYF
>TRBD1|TRBV6-1|NA|TRBJ1-3
TGTGCCAGCAGTGACGGGACAGGGGGTTCGGACACCATATATTTT
CASSDGTGGSDTIYF
>TRBD1|TRBV5-6|NA|TRBJ2-3
TGTGCCAGCAGCTCGGGACAGGGGAGGATTTACACAGATACGCAGTATTTT
CASSSGQGRIYTDTQYF
>TRBD2|TRBV6-5|NA|TRBJ2-3
TGTGCCAGCGCCCGACTAGCGGCTAGCACAGATACGCAGTATTTT
CASARLAASTDTQYF
>NA|TRBV4-1|once|TRBJ1-2
TGCGCCAGCAGCCAAGCCACGATCCTAAACTATGGCTACACCTTC
CASSQATILNYGYTF
>NA|TRBV25-1|few|TRBJ2-1
TGTGCCAGCAGGGAGGACTTTACTGGATTCAATGAGCAGTTCTTC
CASREDFTGFNEQFF
>TRBD1|TRBV10-3|NA|TRBJ1-1
TGTGCCATCAGTGACGGGACAGTCTTCACTGAAGCTTTCTTT
CAISDGTVFTEAFF
>TRBD1|TRBV11-2|NA|TRBJ2-5
TGTGCCAGCAGCCGGACAGGGCTTCAAGAGACCCAGTACTTC
CASSRTGLQETQYF
>TRBD2|TRBV6-5|few|TRBJ2-7
TGTGCCAGCAGTCTCACTAGCGGGAGCTACGAGCAGTACTTC
CASSLTSGSYEQYF
>TRBD1|TRBV5-1|few|TRBJ2-1
TGCGCCAGCAGCCGGACAGGGTCCGACAATGAGCAGTTCTTC
CASSRTGSDNEQFF
>NA|TRBV5-5|few|TRBJ1-1
TGTGCCAGCAGCTCCCCACGTGGTGAGACTTTCTTT
CASSSPRGETFF
>TRBD1|TRBV7-9|NA|TRBJ1-1
TGTGCCAGCAGCTTAGCAAAACAGGGGCACACTGAAGCTTTCTTT
CASSLAKQGHTEAFF
>NA|TRBV2|few|TRBJ1-1
TGTGCCAGCAGTTATCAGACTGAAGCTTTCTTT
CASSYQTEAFF
>NA|TRBV2|NA|TRBJ1-2
TGTGCCAGCAGTTCCCTACCTAACTATGGCTACACCTTC
CASSSLPNYGYTF
>TRBD1|TRBV6-5|NA|TRBJ1-2
TGTGCCAGCAGTTACTCCGGGACAGGGGTCGGCTACCCCTTC
CASSYSGTGVGYPF
>NA|TRBV11-2|NA|TRBJ2-3
TGTGCCAGCAGCGATATCCAGGACTCCGATACGCAGTATTTT
CASSDIQDSDTQYF
>NA|TRBV20-1|NA|TRBJ1-1
TGCAGCGTGAGGGCGAACACTGAAGCTTTCTTT
CSVRANTEAFF
>NA|TRBV28|NA|TRBJ1-2
TGTGCCAGCAGTATCCTCTGGTCCAGCTATGGCTACACCTTC
CASSILWSSYGYTF
>TRBD2|TRBV5-1|NA|TRBJ2-7
TGCGCCAGCAGTTTACTAGCGGGGGGGCCCTCCTACGAGCAGTACTTC
CASSLLAGGPSYEQYF
>NA|TRBV30|NA|TRBJ1-1
TGTGCCTGGAGTGGGCAGGGCACTGAAGCTTTCTTT
CAWSGQGTEAFF